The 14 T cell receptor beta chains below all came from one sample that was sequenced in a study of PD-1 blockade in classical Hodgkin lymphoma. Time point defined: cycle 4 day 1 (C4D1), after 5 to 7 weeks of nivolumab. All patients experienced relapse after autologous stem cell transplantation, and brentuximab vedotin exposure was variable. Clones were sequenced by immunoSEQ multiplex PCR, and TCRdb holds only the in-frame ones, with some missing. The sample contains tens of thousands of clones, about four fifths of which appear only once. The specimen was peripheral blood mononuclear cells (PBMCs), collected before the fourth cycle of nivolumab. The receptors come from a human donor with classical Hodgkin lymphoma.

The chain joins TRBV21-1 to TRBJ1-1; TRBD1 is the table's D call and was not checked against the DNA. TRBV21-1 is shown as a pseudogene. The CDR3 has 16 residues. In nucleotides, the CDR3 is TGTGCCAGCAGCTATTTTGTAGACACAATTCGCACTGAAGCTTTCTTT. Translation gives CASSYFVDTIRTEAFF.

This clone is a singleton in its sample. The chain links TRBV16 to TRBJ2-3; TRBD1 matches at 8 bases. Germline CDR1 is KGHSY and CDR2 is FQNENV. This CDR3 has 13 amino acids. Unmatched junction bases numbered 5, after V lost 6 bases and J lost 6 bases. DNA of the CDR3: TGTGCCAGCAGTCGGACAGGGTTCGATACGCAGTATTTT. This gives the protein CASSRTGFDTQYF.

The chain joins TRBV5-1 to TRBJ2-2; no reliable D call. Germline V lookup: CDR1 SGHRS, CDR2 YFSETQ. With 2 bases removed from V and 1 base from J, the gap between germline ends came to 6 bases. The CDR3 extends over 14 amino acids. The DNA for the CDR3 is TGCGCCAGCAGCTTAGGCGAGAACACCGGGGAGCTGTTTTTT. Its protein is CASSLGENTGELFF.

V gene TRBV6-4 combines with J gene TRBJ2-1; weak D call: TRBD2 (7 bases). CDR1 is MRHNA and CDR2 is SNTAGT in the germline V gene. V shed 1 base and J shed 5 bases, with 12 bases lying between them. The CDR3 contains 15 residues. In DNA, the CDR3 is TGTGCCAGCAGTGACTTTGGGGGGGCGGACAATGAGCAGTTCTTC. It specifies CASSDFGGADNEQFF.

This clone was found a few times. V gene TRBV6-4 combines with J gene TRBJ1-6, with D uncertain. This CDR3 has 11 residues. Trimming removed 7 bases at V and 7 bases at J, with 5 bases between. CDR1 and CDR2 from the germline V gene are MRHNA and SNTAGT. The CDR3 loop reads CASTGNSPLHF. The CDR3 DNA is TGTGCCAGCACTGGGAATTCACCCCTCCACTTT.

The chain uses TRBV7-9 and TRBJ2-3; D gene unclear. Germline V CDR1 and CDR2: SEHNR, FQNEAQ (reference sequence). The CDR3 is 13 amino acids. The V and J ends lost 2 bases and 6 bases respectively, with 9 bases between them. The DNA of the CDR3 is TGTGCCAGCAGCTTAAGCTTCGGCGATACGCAGTATTTT. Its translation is CASSLSFGDTQYF.

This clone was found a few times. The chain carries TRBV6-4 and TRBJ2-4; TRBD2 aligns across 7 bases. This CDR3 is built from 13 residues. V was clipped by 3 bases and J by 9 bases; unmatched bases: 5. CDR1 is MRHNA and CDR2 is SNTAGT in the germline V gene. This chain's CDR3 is CASSEDQRGIQYF. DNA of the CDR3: TGTGCCAGCAGTGAGGACCAGCGGGGCATTCAGTACTTC.

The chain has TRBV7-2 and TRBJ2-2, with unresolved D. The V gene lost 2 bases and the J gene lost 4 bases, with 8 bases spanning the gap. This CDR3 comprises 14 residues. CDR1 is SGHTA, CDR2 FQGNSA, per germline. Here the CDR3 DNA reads TGTGCCAGCAGCTTAAAGCAGAGCACCGGGGAGCTGTTTTTT. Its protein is CASSLKQSTGELFF.

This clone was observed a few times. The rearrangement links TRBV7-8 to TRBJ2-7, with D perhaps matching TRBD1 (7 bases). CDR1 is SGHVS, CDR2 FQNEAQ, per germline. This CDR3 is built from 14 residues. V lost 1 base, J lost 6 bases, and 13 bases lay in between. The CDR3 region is CASSLGQGGSEQYF. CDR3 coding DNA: TGTGCCAGCAGCTTAGGGCAGGGGGGCAGCGAGCAGTACTTC. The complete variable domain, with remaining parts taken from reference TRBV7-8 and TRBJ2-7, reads GAGVSQSPRYKVAKRGQDVALRCDPISGHVSLFWYQQALGQGPEFLTYFQNEAQLDKSGLPSDRFFAERPEGSVSTLKIQRTQQEDSAVYLCASSLGQGGSEQYFGPGTRLTVT.

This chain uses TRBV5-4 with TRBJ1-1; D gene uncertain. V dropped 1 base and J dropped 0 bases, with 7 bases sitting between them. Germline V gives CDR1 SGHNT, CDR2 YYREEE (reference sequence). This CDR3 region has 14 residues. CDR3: CASSLPVVNTEAFF. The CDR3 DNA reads TGTGCCAGCAGCTTGCCCGTTGTGAACACTGAAGCTTTCTTT.

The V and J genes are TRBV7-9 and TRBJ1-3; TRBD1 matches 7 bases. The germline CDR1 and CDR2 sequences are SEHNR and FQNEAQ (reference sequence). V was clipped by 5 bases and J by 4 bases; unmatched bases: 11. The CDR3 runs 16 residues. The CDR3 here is CASSPRQGVAGNTIYF. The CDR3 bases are TGTGCCAGCAGCCCCCGACAGGGTGTCGCCGGAAACACCATATATTTT.

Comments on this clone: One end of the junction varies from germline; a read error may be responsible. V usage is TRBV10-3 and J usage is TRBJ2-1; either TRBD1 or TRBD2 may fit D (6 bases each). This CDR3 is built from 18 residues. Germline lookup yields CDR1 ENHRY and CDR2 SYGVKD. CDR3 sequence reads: CAISESKIGRDTYHEQFF. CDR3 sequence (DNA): TGTGCCATCAGTGAGTCGAAAATAGGGCGGGACACCTACCATGAGCAGTTCTTC.

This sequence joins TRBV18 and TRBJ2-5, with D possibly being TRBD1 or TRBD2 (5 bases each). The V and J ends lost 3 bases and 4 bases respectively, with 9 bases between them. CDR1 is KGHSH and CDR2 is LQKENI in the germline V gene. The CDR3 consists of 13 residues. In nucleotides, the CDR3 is TGTGCCAGCTCACCGGGACCCGTAGAGACCCAGTACTTC. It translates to CASSPGPVETQYF.

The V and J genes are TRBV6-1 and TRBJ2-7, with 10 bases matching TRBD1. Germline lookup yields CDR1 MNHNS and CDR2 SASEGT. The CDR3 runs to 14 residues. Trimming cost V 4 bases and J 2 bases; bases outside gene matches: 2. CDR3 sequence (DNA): TGTGCCAGCAGTGTAGGACAGGGGGCCTACGAGCAGTACTTC. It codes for CASSVGQGAYEQYF.